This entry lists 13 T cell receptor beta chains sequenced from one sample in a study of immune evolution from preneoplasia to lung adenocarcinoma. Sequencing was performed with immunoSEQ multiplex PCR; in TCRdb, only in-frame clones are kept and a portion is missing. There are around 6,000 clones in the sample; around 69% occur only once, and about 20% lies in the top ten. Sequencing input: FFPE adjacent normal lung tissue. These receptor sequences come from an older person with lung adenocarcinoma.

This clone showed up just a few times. The CDR3, as DNA: TGTGCCAGCAGCCCGCGGTTGGGGGAGCAGTACTTC. Its protein is CASSPRLGEQYF. This sequence joins TRBV7-9 and TRBJ2-7; D remains unclear. This CDR3 spans 12 amino acids. The V end was cut by 5 bases, the J end by 7 bases, with 12 bases between. Germline V gives CDR1 SEHNR, CDR2 FQNEAQ (reference sequence).

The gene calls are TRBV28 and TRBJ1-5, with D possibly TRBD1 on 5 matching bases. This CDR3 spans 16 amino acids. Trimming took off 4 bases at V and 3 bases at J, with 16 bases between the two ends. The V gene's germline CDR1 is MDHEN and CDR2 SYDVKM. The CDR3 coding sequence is TGTGCCAGCAGTTCTCGGTTAACGGGGCCCAATCAGCCCCAGCATTTT. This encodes CASSSRLTGPNQPQHF.

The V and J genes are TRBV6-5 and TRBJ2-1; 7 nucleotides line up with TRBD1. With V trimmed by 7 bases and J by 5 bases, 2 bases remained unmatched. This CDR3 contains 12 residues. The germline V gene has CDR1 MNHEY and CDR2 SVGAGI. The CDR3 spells CASKQGDNEQFF. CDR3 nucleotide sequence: TGTGCCAGCAAGCAGGGGGACAATGAGCAGTTCTTC.

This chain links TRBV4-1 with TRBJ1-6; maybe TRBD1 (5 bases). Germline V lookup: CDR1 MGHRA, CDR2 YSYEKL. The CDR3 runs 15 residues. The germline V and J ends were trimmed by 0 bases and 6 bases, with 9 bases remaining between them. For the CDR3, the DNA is TGCGCCAGCAGCCAAGATTGGCAGGGTAATTCACCCCTCCACTTT. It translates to CASSQDWQGNSPLHF.

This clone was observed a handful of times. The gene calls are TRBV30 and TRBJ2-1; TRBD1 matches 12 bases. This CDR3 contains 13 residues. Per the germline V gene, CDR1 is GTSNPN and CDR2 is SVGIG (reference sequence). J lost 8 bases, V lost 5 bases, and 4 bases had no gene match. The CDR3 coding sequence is TGTGCCTGGGGGACAGGGGGCAGGGATGAGCAGTTCTTC. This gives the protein CAWGTGGRDEQFF.

CDR3 loop: CASRQQGSGEETQYF. CDR3 coding DNA: TGCGCCAGCAGACAACAGGGTTCGGGGGAAGAGACCCAGTACTTC. The V call is TRBV5-1, the J call TRBJ2-5, with D tentatively TRBD1 or TRBD2 (6 bases each). Between the trimmed V and J ends, which lost 5 bases and 3 bases, there was a span of 17 bases. Germline V gene lookup returns CDR1 SGHRS and CDR2 YFSETQ. The CDR3 extends over 15 amino acids.

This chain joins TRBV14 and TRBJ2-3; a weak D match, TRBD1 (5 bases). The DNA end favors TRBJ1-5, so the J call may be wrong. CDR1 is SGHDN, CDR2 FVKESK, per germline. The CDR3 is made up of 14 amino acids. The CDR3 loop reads CASSPTGTTDTQHF. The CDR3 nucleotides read TGTGCCAGCAGCCCGACCGGGACGACAGATACGCAGCATTTT.

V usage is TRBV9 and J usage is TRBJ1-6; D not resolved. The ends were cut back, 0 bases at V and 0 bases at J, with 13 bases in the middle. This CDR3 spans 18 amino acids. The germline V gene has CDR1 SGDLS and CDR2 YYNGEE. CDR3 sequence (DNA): TGTGCCAGCAGCGTAGACCGTGGAGAGAGCTCCTATAATTCACCCCTCCACTTT. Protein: CASSVDRGESSYNSPLHF.

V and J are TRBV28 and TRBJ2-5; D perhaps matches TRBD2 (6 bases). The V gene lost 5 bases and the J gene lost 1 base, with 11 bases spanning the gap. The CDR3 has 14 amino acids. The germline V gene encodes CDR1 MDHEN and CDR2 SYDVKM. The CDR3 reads CASSPRGTQETQYF. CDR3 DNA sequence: TGTGCCAGCAGTCCCCGGGGGACCCAAGAGACCCAGTACTTC.

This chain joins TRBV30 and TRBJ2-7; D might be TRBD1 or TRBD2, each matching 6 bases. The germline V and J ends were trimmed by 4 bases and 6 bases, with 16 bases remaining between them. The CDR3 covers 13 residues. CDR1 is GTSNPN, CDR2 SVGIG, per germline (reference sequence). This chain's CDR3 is CAWMGGNRAEQYF. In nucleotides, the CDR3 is TGTGCCTGGATGGGGGGCAACCGGGCCGAGCAGTACTTC.

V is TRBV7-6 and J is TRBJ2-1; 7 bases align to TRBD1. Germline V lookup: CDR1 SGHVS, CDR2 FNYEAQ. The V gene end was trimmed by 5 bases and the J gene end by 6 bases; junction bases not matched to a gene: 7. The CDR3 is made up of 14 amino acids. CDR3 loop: CASSISTGINEQFF. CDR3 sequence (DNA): TGTGCCAGCAGCATATCGACAGGGATCAATGAGCAGTTCTTC.

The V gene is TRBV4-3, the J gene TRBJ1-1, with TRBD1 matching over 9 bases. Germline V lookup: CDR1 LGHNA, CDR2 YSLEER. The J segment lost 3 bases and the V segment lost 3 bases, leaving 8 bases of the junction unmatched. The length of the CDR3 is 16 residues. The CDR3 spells CASSQGTGSSDTEAFF. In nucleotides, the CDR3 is TGCGCCAGCAGCCAGGGGACAGGGAGTAGTGACACTGAAGCTTTCTTT.

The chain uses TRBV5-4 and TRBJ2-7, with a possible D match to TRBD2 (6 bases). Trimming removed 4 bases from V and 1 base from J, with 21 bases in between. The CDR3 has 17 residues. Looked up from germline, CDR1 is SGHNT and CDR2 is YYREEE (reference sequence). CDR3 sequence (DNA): TGTGCCAGCAGCCGGGGGTTTGGGAGAACAGGATCCTACGAGCAGTACTTC. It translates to CASSRGFGRTGSYEQYF.